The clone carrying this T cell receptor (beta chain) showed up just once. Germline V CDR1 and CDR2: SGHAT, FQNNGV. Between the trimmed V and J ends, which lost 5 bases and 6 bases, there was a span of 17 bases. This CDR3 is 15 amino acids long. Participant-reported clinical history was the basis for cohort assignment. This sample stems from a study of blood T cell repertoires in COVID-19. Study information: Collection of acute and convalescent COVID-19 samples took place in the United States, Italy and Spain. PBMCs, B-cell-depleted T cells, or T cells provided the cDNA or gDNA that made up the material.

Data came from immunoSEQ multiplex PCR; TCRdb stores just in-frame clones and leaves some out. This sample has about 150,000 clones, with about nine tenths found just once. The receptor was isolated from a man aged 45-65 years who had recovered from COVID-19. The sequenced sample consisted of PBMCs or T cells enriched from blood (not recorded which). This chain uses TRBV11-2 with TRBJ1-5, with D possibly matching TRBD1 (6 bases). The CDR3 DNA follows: TGTGCCAGCAGCGGAGGAGGTACAGGGTTTCAGCCCCAGCATTTT. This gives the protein CASSGGGTGFQPQHF. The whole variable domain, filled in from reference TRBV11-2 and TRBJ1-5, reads EAGVAQSPRYKIIEKRQSVAFWCNPISGHATLYWYQQILGQGPKLLIQFQNNGVVDDSQLPKDRFSAERLKGVDSTLKIQPAKLEDSAVYLCASSGGGTGFQPQHFGDGTRLSIL.